The present TCR beta chain was sequenced within a study of beta chain features in type 1 diabetes. Study-level information: Cell yields, age and gender were similar between patients and healthy donors. Across the samples, about 110,000,000 sorted cells were examined in total. Broader study findings: Insertions were fewer and deletions more numerous at VDJ junctions in type 1 diabetes patients. Any PCR bias toward short templates would affect both groups alike.

cDNA synthesis used the whole RNA isolate, giving expressed TCRB sequences. Assay: immunoSEQ multiplex PCR; the TCRdb copy retains only in-frame clones and omits some. The sample gives under 95,000 clones, around a third of which show up once; around 0.5% is in the top ten. The CDR3 has 13 residues. CDR1 and CDR2 from the germline V gene are SGHVS and FQNEAQ. J was trimmed by 2 bases and V by 5 bases; bases with no gene match: 2. This clone occurred a few times. The antigen remains unidentified. This sequence joins TRBV7-8 and TRBJ1-2, with TRBD1 matching 7 bases. The sequenced material came from stem cell memory CD4+ T cells from blood. The sequence derives from a woman aged 18-29 years in good health. CDR3 residues: CASSLRGNYGYTF. DNA for the CDR3: TGTGCCAGCAGCCTCAGGGGGAACTATGGCTACACCTTC.